The clone carrying this T cell receptor beta chain was counted ten times or more. What was amplified from RNA transcripts were TCR beta CDR3 regions. HTBI primers drove first-round RT-PCR of the TCR CDR3. TCRdb analysed the multiplex PCR reads with MiXCR anew, one entry per CDR3 protein. This sample has roughly 380,000 distinct CDR3 sequences, with under 20% found just once. Patients aged 18 to 65 had newly diagnosed hyperthyroidism lasting under 2 months. The data were taken from a study of T cells in Graves' hyperthyroidism and ophthalmopathy. Trimming removed 5 bases from V and 6 bases from J, with 20 bases in between. CDR3 size: 16 residues. From germline, CDR1 is MDHEN and CDR2 SYDVKM.

Sequenced input: blood. V usage is TRBV28 and J usage is TRBJ1-5, with a tentative D call TRBD1 (5 bases). This TCR derives from a woman younger than 30 with Graves' hyperthyroidism. CDR3 in amino acids: CASSGGRTLGGQPQHF. The CDR3, as DNA: TGTGCCAGCAGTGGTGGGAGAACACTCGGGGGTCAGCCCCAGCATTTT.